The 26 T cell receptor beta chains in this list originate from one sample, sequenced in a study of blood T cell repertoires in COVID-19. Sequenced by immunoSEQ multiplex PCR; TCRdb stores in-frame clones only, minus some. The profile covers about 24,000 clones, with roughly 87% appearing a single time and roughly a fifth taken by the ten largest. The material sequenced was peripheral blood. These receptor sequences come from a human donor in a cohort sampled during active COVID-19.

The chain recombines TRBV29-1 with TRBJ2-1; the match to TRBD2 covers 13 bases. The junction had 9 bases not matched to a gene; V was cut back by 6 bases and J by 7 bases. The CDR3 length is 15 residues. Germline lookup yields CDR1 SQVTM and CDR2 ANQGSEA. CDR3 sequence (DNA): TGCAGCGTCTCCGGTACTAGCGGGGGGGCTAATGAGCAGTTCTTC. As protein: CSVSGTSGGANEQFF.

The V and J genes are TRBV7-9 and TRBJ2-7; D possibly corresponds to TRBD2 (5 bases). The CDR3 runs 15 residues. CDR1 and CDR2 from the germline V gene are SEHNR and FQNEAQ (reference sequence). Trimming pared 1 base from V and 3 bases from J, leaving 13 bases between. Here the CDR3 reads CASSLVVRDDYEQYF. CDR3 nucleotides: TGTGCCAGCAGCTTAGTCGTTCGGGATGACTACGAGCAGTACTTC.

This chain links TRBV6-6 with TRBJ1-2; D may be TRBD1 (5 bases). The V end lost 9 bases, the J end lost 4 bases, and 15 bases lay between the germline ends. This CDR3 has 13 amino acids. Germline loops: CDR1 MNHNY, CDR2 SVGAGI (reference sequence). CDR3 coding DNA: TGTGCCAGTGACAGCCTCGGGCCCTATGGCTACACCTTC. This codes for CASDSLGPYGYTF.

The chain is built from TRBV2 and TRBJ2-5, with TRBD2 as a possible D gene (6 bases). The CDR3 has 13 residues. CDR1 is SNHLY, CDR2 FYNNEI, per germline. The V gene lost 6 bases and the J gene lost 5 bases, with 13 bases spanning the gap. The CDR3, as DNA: TGTGCCAGCAGCCGGGAGCTCCGGGAGACCCAGTACTTC. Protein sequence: CASSRELRETQYF.

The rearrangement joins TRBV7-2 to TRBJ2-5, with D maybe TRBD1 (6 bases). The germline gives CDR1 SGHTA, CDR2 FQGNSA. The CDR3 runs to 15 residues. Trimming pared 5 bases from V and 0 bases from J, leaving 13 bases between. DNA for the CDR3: TGTGCCAGCAGCCCCCAGACAGGCAACCAAGAGACCCAGTACTTC. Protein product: CASSPQTGNQETQYF.

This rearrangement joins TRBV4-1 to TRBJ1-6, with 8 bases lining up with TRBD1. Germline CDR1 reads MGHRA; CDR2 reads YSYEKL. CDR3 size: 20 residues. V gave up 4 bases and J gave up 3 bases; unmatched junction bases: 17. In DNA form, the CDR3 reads TGCGCCAGCAGCCTGAAAGGACAGGGAGGTCCCGATGTCTATAATTCACCCCTCCACTTT. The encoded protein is CASSLKGQGGPDVYNSPLHF.

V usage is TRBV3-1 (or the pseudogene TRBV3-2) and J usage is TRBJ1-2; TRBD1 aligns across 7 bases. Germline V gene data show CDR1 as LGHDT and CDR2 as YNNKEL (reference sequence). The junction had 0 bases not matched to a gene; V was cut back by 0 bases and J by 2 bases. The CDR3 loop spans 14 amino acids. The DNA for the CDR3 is TGTGCCAGCAGCCAAGAACAGGGGAACTATGGCTACACCTTC. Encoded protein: CASSQEQGNYGYTF.

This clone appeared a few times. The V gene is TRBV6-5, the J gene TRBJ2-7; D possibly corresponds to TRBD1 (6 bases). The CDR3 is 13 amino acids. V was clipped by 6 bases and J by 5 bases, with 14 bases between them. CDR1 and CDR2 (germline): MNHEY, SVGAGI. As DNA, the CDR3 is TGTGCCAGCAGAGCCCCACAGGGCAACGAGCAGTACTTC. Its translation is CASRAPQGNEQYF.

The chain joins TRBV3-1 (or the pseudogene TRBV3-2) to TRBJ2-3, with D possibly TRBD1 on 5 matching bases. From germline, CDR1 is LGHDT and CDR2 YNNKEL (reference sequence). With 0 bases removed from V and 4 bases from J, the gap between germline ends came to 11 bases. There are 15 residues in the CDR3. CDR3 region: CASSQDRAGSDTQYF. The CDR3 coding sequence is TGTGCCAGCAGCCAAGATAGGGCAGGGTCAGATACGCAGTATTTT.

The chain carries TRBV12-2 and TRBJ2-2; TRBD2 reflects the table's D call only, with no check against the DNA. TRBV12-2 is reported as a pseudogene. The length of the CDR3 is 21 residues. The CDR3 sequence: CASRSHRWGTSGGANTGELFF. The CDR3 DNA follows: TGTGCAAGTCGCTCACACCGGTGGGGGACTAGCGGGGGGGCGAACACCGGGGAGCTGTTTTTT.

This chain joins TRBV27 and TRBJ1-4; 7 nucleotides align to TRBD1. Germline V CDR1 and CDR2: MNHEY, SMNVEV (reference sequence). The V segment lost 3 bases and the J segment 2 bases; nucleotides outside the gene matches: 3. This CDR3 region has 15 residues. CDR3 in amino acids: CASSFSGGTNEKLFF. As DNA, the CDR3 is TGTGCCAGCAGTTTCTCAGGGGGGACTAATGAAAAACTGTTTTTT. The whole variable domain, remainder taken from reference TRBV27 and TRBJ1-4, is EAQVTQNPRYLITVTGKKLTVTCSQNMNHEYMSWYRQDPGLGLRQIYYSMNVEVTDKGDVPEGYKVSRKEKRNFPLILESPSPNQTSLYFCASSFSGGTNEKLFFGSGTQLSVL.

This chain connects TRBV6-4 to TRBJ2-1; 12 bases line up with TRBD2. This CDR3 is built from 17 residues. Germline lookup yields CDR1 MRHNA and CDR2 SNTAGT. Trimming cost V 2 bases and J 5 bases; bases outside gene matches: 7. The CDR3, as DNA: TGTGCCAGCAGTGACCAAAGACTAGCGGGGGAAGACAATGAGCAGTTCTTC. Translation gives CASSDQRLAGEDNEQFF.

The CDR3 reads CASSVDRGQRETQYF. As DNA, the CDR3 is TGTGCCAGTAGTGTCGACAGGGGGCAGAGAGAGACCCAGTACTTC. J is TRBJ2-5 and V is TRBV19; 10 nucleotides align to TRBD1. Germline V gene sequence: CDR1 LNHDA, CDR2 SQIVND (reference sequence). Trimming at V came to 5 bases and at J to 4 bases, leaving 7 bases not matched to a gene. The CDR3 covers 15 residues.

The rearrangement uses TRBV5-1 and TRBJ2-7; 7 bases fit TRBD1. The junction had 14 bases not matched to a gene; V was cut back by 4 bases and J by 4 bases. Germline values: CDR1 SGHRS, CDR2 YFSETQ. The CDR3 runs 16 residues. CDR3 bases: TGCGCCAGCAGCCCCCGGGACAGTAGTGGGTCTTACGAGCAGTACTTC. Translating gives CASSPRDSSGSYEQYF.

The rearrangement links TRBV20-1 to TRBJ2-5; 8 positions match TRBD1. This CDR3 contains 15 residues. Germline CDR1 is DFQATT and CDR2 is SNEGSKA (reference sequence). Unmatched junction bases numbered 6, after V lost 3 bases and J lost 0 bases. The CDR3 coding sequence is TGCAGTGCTAGTTCTGGACAGGGCTACCAAGAGACCCAGTACTTC. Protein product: CSASSGQGYQETQYF.

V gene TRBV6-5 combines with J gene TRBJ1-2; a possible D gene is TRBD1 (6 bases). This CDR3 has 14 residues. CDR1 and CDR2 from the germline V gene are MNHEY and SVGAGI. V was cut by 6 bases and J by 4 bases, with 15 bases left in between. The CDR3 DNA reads TGTGCCAGCAGCCAAAGACAGGCTATCTATGGCTACACCTTC. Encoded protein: CASSQRQAIYGYTF.

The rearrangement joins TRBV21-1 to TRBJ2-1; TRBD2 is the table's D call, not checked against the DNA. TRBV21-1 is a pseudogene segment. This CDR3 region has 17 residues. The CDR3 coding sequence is TGTGCCAGCACCATCGAGGCTAGCGGGTATCGGCACAATGAGCAGTTCTTC. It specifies CASTIEASGYRHNEQFF.

CDR3 bases: TGTGCCAGCAGCTTAGCATTGCAGGGGCGTAATGAAAAACTGTTTTTT. Its protein product is CASSLALQGRNEKLFF. The rearrangement uses TRBV7-9 and TRBJ1-4; D is possibly TRBD1 (6 bases). V gave up 0 bases and J gave up 4 bases, with 12 bases separating them. The CDR3 is 16 residues long. The germline CDR1 and CDR2 sequences are SEHNR and FQNEAQ (reference sequence).

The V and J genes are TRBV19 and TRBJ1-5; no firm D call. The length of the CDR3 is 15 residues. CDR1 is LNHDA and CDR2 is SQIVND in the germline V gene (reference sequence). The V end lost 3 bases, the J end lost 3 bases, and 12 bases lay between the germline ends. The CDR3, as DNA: TGTGCCAGTAGTATCTCCAGAATTAACAATCAGCCCCAGCATTTT. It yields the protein CASSISRINNQPQHF.

The DNA for the CDR3 is TGTGCCAGCAGCTTAGTCACCGGCCAAGAGACCCAGTACTTC. This codes for CASSLVTGQETQYF. This sequence joins TRBV7-9 and TRBJ2-5; D is ambiguous. CDR3 length equals 14 residues. Germline V CDR1 and CDR2: SEHNR, FQNEAQ (reference sequence). V dropped 1 base and J dropped 1 base, with 7 bases sitting between them.

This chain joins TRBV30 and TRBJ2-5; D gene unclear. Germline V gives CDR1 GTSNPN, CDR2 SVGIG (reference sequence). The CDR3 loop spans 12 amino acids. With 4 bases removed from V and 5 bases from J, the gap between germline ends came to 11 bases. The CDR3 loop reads CAWTPRVETQYF. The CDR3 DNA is TGTGCCTGGACTCCCCGCGTGGAGACCCAGTACTTC.

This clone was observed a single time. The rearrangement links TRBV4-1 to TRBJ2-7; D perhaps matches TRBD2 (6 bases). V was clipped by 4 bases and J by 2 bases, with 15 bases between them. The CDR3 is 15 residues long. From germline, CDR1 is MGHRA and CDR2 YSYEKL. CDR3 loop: CASSLKNPGAYEQYF. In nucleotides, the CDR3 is TGCGCCAGCAGCCTTAAAAATCCGGGAGCCTACGAGCAGTACTTC.

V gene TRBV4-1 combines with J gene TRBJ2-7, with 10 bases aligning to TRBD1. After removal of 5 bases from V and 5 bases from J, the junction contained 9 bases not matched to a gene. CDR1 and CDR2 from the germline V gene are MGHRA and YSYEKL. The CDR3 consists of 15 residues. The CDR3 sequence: CASSNRDRGGHEQYF. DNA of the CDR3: TGCGCCAGCAGCAACCGGGACAGGGGAGGCCACGAGCAGTACTTC.

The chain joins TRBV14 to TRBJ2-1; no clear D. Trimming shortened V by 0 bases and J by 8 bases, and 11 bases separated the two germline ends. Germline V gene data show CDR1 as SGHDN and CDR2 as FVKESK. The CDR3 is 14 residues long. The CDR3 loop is CASSQDPSSDEQFF. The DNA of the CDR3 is TGTGCCAGCAGCCAAGATCCTAGTTCGGATGAGCAGTTCTTC.

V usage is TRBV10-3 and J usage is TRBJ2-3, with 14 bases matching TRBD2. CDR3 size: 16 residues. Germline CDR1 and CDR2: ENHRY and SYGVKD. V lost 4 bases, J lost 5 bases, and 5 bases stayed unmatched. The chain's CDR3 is CAISGPGLAGVDTQYF. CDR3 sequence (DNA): TGTGCCATCAGTGGACCGGGACTAGCGGGAGTAGATACGCAGTATTTT.

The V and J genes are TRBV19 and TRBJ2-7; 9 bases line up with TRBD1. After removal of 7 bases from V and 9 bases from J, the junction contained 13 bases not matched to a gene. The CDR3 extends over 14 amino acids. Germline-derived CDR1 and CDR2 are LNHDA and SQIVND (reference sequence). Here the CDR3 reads CASNTPGQGDVQYF. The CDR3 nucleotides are TGTGCCAGTAATACCCCGGGACAGGGAGACGTGCAGTACTTC.